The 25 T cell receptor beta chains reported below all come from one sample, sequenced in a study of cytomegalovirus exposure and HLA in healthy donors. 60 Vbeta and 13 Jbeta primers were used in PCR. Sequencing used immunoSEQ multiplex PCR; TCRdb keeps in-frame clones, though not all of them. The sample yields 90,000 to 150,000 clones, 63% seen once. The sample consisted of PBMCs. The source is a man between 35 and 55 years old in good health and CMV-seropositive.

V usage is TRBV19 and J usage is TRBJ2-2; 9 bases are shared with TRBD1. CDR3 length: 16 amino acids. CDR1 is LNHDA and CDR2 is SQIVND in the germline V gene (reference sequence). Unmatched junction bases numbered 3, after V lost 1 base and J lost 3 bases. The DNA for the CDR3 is TGTGCCAGTAGTATAGGGGGGACAGGGCACACCGGGGAGCTGTTTTTT. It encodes CASSIGGTGHTGELFF.

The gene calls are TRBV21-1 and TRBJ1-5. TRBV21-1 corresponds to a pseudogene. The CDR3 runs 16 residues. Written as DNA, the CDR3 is TGTGCCAGCAGCAAGCAGGAGGGGCTTCATCATCAGCCCCAGCATTTT. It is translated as CASSKQEGLHHQPQHF.

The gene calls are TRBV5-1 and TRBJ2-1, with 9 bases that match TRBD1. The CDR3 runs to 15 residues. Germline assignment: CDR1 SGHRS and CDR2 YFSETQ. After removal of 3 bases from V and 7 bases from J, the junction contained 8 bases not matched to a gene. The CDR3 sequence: CASSSSGTGFNEQFF. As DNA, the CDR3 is TGCGCCAGCAGCTCTTCCGGGACAGGGTTTAATGAGCAGTTCTTC.

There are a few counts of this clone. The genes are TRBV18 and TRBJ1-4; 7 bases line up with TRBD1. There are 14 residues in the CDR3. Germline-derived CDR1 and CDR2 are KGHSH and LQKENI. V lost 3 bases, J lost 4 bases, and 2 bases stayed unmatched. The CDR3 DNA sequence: TGTGCCAGCTCACCGGGACAGTTTAATGAAAAACTGTTTTTT. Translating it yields CASSPGQFNEKLFF.

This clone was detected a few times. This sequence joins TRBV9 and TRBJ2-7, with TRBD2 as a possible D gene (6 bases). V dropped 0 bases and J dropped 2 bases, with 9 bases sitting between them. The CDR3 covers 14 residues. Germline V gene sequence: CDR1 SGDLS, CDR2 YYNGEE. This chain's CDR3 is CASSVGAGTYEQYF. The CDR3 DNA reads TGTGCCAGCAGCGTAGGGGCGGGAACCTACGAGCAGTACTTC.

The CDR3 sequence is CASSPRQYSYEQYF. Written as DNA, the CDR3 is TGTGCCAGCAGCCCTCGACAGTACTCCTACGAGCAGTACTTC. This chain uses TRBV7-3 with TRBJ2-7, with D perhaps TRBD1 (5 bases). This CDR3 spans 14 amino acids. Germline loops: CDR1 SGHTA, CDR2 FQGTGA. Trimming cost V 5 bases and J 0 bases, with 11 bases left between them.

The CDR3: CASRSLGGDPYGYTF. CDR3 sequence (DNA): TGTGCCAGCAGGTCCCTAGGGGGGGACCCCTATGGCTACACCTTC. This chain joins TRBV7-9 and TRBJ1-2; maybe TRBD1 (6 bases). Germline V CDR1 and CDR2: SEHNR, FQNEAQ (reference sequence). The CDR3 covers 15 residues. Trimming pared 6 bases from V and 4 bases from J, leaving 18 bases between.

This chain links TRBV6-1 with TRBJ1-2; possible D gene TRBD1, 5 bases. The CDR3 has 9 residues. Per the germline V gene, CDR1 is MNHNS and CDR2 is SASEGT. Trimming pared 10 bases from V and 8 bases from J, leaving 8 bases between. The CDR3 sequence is CATQEGYTF. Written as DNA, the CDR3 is TGTGCCACACAGGAAGGCTACACCTTC.

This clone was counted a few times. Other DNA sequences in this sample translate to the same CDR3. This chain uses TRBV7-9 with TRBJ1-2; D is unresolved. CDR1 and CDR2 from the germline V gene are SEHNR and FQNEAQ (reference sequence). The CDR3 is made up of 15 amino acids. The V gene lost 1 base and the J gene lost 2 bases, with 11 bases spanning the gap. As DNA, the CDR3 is TGTGCCAGCAGCTTAGGGGTTGCGGGGAACTATGGCTACACCTTC. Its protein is CASSLGVAGNYGYTF. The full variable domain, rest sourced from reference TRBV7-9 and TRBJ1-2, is DTGVSQNPRHKITKRGQNVTFRCDPISEHNRLYWYRQTLGQGPEFLTYFQNEAQLEKSRLLSDRFSAERPKGSFSTLEIQRTEQGDSAMYLCASSLGVAGNYGYTFGSGTRLTVV.

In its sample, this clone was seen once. For the CDR3, the DNA is TGTGCCTCCCTGCTGGTGGGAGGGAATGAGCAGTTCTTC. Residues: CASLLVGGNEQFF. The rearrangement links TRBV7-9 to TRBJ2-1; 7 bases line up with TRBD2. This CDR3 contains 13 residues. CDR1 is SEHNR and CDR2 is FQNEAQ in the germline V gene (reference sequence). The trim removed 11 bases at V and 7 bases at J, leaving 11 bases unmatched.

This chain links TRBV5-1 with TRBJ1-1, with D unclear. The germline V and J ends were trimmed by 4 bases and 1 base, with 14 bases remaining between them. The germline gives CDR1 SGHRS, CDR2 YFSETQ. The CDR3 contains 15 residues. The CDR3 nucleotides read TGCGCCAGCAGCCTTCCGGGAAGTAGGAACACTGAAGCTTTCTTT. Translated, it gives CASSLPGSRNTEAFF.

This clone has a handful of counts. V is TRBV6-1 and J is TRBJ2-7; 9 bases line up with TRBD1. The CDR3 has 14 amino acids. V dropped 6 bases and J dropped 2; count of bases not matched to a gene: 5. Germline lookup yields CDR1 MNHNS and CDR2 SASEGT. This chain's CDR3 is CASREQGATYEQYF. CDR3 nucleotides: TGTGCCAGCAGGGAACAGGGGGCAACCTACGAGCAGTACTTC.

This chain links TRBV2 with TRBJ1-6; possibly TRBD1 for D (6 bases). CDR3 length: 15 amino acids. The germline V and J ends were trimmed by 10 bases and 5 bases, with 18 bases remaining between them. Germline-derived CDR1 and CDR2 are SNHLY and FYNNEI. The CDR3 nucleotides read TGTGCCACCACCTCTCAGGGGTCGGATAATTCACCCCTCCACTTT. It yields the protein CATTSQGSDNSPLHF.

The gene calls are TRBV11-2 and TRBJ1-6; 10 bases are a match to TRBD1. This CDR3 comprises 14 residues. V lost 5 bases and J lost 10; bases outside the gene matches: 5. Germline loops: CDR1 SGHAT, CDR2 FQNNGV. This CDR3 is CASSPDRGRSPLHF. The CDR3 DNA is TGTGCCAGCAGCCCCGACAGGGGGCGATCACCCCTCCACTTT. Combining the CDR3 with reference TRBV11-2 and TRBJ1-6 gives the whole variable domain EAGVAQSPRYKIIEKRQSVAFWCNPISGHATLYWYQQILGQGPKLLIQFQNNGVVDDSQLPKDRFSAERLKGVDSTLKIQPAKLEDSAVYLCASSPDRGRSPLHFGNGTRLTVT.

In DNA form, the CDR3 reads TGTGCCAGCAGCTTATATGGGACTTCATCACAGTTCTTC. It codes for CASSLYGTSSQFF. The rearrangement links TRBV7-8 to TRBJ2-1, with a possible D match to TRBD2 (6 bases). Germline CDR1 is SGHVS and CDR2 is FQNEAQ. This CDR3 has 13 residues. V lost 2 bases and J 13 bases, leaving 15 bases between the germline ends. Complete variable domain (other parts from reference TRBV7-8 and TRBJ2-1): GAGVSQSPRYKVAKRGQDVALRCDPISGHVSLFWYQQALGQGPEFLTYFQNEAQLDKSGLPSDRFFAERPEGSVSTLKIQRTQQEDSAVYLCASSLYGTSSQFFGPGTRLTVL.

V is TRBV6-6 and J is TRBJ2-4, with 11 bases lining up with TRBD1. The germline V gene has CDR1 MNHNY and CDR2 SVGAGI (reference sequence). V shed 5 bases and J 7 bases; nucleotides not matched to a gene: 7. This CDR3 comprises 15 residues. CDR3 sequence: CASSRTGGGLNIQYF. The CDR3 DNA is TGTGCCAGCAGTCGGACAGGGGGCGGGTTGAACATTCAGTACTTC.

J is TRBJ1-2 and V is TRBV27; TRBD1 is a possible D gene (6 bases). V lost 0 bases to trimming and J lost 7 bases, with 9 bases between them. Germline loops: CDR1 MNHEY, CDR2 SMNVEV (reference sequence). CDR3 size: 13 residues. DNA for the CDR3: TGTGCCAGCAGTTTATCCCAGGGGCTTGGCTACACCTTC. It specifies CASSLSQGLGYTF.

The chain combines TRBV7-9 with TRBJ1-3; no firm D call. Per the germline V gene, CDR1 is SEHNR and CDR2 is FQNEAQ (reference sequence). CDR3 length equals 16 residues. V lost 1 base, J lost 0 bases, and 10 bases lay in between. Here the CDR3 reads CASSLGGGFSGNTIYF. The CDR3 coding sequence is TGTGCCAGCAGCTTAGGTGGCGGCTTCTCTGGAAACACCATATATTTT.

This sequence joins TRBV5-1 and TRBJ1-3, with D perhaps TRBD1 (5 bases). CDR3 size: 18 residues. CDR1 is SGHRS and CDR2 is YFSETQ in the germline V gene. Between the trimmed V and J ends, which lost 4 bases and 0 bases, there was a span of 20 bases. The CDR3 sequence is CASSLLALGLFSGNTIYF. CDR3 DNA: TGCGCCAGCAGCCTTTTAGCATTGGGACTGTTCTCTGGAAACACCATATATTTT. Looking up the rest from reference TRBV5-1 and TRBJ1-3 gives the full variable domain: KAGVTQTPRYLIKTRGQQVTLSCSPISGHRSVSWYQQTPGQGLQFLFEYFSETQRNKGNFPGRFSGRQFSNSRSEMNVSTLELGDSALYLCASSLLALGLFSGNTIYFGEGSWLTVV.

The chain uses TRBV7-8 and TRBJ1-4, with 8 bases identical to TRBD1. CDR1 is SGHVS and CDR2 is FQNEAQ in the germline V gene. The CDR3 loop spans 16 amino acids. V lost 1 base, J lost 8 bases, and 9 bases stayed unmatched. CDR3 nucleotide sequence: TGTGCCAGCAGCTTAGGGACTCGGACAGGGTGGGAAAAACTGTTTTTT. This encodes CASSLGTRTGWEKLFF.

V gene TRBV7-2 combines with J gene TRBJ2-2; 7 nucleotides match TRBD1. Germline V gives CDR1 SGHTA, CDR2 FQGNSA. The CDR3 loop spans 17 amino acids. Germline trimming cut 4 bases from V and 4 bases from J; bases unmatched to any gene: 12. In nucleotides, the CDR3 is TGTGCCAGCAGCTCCTGGCGTGGGGACAGCGGCACCGGGGAGCTGTTTTTT. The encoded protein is CASSSWRGDSGTGELFF.

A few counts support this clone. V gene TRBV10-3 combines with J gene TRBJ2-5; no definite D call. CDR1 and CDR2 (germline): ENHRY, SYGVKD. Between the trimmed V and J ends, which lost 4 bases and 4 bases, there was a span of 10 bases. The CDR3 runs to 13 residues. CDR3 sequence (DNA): TGTGCCATCAGTGCGGTAGTTGGAGAGACCCAGTACTTC. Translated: CAISAVVGETQYF.

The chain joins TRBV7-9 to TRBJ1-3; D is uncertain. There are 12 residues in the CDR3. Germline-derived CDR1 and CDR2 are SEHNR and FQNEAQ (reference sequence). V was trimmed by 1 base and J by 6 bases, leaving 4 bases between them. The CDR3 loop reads CASSLGANTIYF. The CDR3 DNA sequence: TGTGCCAGCAGCTTAGGGGCAAACACCATATATTTT.

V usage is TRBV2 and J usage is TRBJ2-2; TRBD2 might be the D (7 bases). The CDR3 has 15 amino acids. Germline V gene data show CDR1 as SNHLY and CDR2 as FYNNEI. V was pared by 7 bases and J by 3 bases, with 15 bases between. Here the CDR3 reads CASIPTGGYTGELFF. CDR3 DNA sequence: TGTGCCAGCATCCCCACGGGGGGCTACACCGGGGAGCTGTTTTTT. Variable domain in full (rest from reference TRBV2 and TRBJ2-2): EPEVTQTPSHQVTQMGQEVILRCVPISNHLYFYWYRQILGQKVEFLVSFYNNEISEKSEIFDDQFSVERPDGSNFTLKIRSTKLEDSAMYFCASIPTGGYTGELFFGEGSRLTVL.

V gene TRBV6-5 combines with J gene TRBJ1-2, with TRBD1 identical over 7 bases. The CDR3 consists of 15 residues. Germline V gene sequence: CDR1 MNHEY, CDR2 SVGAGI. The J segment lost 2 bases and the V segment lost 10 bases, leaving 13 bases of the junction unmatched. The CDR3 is CATGRQATGNYGYTF. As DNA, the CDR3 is TGTGCCACCGGAAGGCAGGCGACAGGGAACTATGGCTACACCTTC.